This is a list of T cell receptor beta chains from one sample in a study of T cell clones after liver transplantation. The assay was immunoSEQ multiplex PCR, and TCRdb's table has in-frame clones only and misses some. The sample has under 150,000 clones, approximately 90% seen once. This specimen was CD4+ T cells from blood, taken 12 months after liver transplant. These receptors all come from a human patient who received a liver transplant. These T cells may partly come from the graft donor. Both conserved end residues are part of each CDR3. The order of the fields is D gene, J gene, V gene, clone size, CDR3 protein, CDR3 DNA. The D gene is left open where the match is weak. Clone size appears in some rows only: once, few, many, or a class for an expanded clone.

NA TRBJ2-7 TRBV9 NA CASSVFTEQYF TGTGCCAGCAGCGTATTCACCGAGCAGTACTTC
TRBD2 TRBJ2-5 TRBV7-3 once CASSSGTGGTQYF TGTGCCAGCAGCTCCGGAACGGGAGGGACCCAGTACTTC
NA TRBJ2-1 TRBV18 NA CASSRTETYNEQFF TGTGCCAGCTCCCGGACCGAGACCTACAATGAGCAGTTCTTC
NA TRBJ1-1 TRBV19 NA CASNTPLEAFF TGTGCCAGTAACACGCCGTTAGAAGCTTTCTTT
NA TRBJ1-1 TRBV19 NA CASSSQGIWAFF TGTGCCAGTAGTTCCCAGGGCATTTGGGCTTTCTTT
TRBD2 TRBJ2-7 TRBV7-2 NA CASSLALTSGSSHYEQYF TGTGCCAGCAGCTTAGCGCTAACTAGCGGGAGCTCCCATTACGAGCAGTACTTC
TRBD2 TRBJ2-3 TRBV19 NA CASSSTSGDLTTDTQYF TGTGCCAGTAGTTCGACTAGCGGGGACCTCACCACAGATACGCAGTATTTT
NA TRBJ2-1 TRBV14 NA CASSRAMATEQFF TGTGCCAGCAGCCGGGCCATGGCCACTGAGCAGTTCTTC
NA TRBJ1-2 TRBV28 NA CASSFEMRTTYGYTF TGTGCCAGCAGTTTTGAGATGAGAACGACCTATGGCTACACCTTC
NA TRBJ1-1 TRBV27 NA CASSLGGGMEAFF TGTGCCAGCAGTTTGGGGGGGGGAATGGAAGCTTTCTTT
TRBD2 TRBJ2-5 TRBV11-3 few CASSRLAGGPRETQYF TGTGCCAGCAGTCGACTAGCGGGAGGGCCAAGGGAGACCCAGTACTTC
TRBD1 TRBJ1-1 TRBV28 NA CASSPGGSNTEAFF TGTGCCAGCAGTCCAGGGGGTTCGAACACTGAAGCTTTCTTT
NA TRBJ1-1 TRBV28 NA CASSLFSGGVRNTEAFF TGTGCCAGCAGTTTATTTTCGGGGGGCGTGCGGAACACTGAAGCTTTCTTT
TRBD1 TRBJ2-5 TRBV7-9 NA CASSGQAQETQYF TGTGCCAGCAGTGGACAGGCGCAAGAGACCCAGTACTTC
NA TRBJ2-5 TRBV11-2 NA CASSPHEGQETQYF TGTGCCAGCAGCCCCCACGAGGGGCAAGAGACCCAGTACTTC
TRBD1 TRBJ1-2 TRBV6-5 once CASSWGQGGNYGYTF TGTGCCAGCAGTTGGGGACAGGGAGGGAACTATGGCTACACCTTC
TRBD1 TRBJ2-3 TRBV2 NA CASSSQDRVSTDTQYF TGTGCCAGCAGTTCCCAGGACAGGGTGAGCACAGATACGCAGTATTTT